The rows below give T cell receptor beta chains drawn from one sample of a study of early T cells in non-severe SARS-CoV-2 infection. TCRdb passed the 5' RACE reads through MiXCR, listing each CDR3 protein once. The table includes some 66,000 distinct CDR3 sequences, roughly 10% detected once. The sample taken for sequencing was whole blood. These receptors all stem from an adult who was a healthcare worker with PCR-confirmed SARS-CoV-2 infection or an uninfected control (not recorded which). Each CDR3 is given with its conserved first and last residue. The D gene is left open where the match is weak. The size of a clone is reported for some rows only, either as once, few or many, or as a class for expanded clones.

clone_size: many; d_call: .; j_call: TRBJ2-1; v_call: TRBV7-3; cdr3_aa: CASSLGTRNFVEQFF; cdr3_nt: TGTGCCAGCAGCTTGGGGACTCGCAACTTTGTAGAGCAGTTCTTC
clone_size: .; d_call: TRBD1; j_call: TRBJ1-6; v_call: TRBV5-4; cdr3_aa: CASSFGQGDSPLHF; cdr3_nt: TGTGCCAGCAGCTTCGGTCAGGGGGATTCACCCCTCCACTTT
clone_size: .; d_call: .; j_call: TRBJ1-4; v_call: TRBV18; cdr3_aa: CASSPGKKLFF; cdr3_nt: TGTGCCAGCTCTCCGGGGAAAAAACTGTTTTTT
clone_size: few; d_call: .; j_call: TRBJ2-2; v_call: TRBV10-1; cdr3_aa: CASSAGAANTGELFF; cdr3_nt: TGCGCCAGCAGTGCGGGGGCGGCGAACACCGGGGAGCTGTTTTTT
clone_size: many; d_call: TRBD2; j_call: TRBJ2-1; v_call: TRBV7-2; cdr3_aa: CASSLFGGRNSYNEQFF; cdr3_nt: TGTGCCAGCAGCTTATTTGGCGGGAGGAACTCCTACAATGAGCAGTTCTTC
clone_size: many; d_call: TRBD2; j_call: TRBJ2-5; v_call: TRBV13; cdr3_aa: CASSSSSGIQETQYF; cdr3_nt: TGTGCCAGCAGCTCCTCTAGCGGGATCCAAGAGACCCAGTACTTC
clone_size: few; d_call: .; j_call: TRBJ1-1; v_call: TRBV5-5; cdr3_aa: CASSLLHPGGGTEAFF; cdr3_nt: TGTGCCAGCAGCTTACTTCACCCTGGCGGTGGCACTGAAGCTTTCTTT
clone_size: few; d_call: .; j_call: TRBJ2-1; v_call: TRBV27; cdr3_aa: CASRRLGGEQFF; cdr3_nt: TGTGCCAGCCGTCGGCTTGGGGGTGAGCAGTTCTTC
clone_size: .; d_call: TRBD1; j_call: TRBJ1-2; v_call: TRBV6-2/TRBV6-3; cdr3_aa: CASSSVVGGLDGYTF; cdr3_nt: TGTGCCAGCAGTTCCGTTGTAGGGGGCCTGGACGGCTACACCTTC
clone_size: few; d_call: .; j_call: TRBJ2-7; v_call: TRBV3-1; cdr3_aa: CASRNRATYEQYF; cdr3_nt: TGTGCCAGCAGAAACAGGGCTACCTACGAGCAGTACTTC
clone_size: few; d_call: .; j_call: TRBJ2-7; v_call: TRBV6-5; cdr3_aa: CASSYGVGPSYEQYF; cdr3_nt: TGTGCCAGCAGTTACGGGGTAGGACCATCCTACGAGCAGTACTTC
clone_size: few; d_call: .; j_call: TRBJ1-4; v_call: TRBV5-1; cdr3_aa: CAPGAYANEKLFF; cdr3_nt: TGCGCCCCAGGAGCGTACGCTAATGAAAAACTGTTTTTT
clone_size: many; d_call: .; j_call: TRBJ2-7; v_call: TRBV27; cdr3_aa: CASSPRDDYSYEQYF; cdr3_nt: TGTGCCAGCAGTCCCCGGGACGACTACTCCTACGAGCAGTACTTC
clone_size: medium-sized; d_call: .; j_call: TRBJ2-3; v_call: TRBV10-3; cdr3_aa: CAISLTGQAGDTQYF; cdr3_nt: TGTGCCATCAGTCTGACAGGGCAAGCGGGGGATACGCAGTATTTT
clone_size: few; d_call: TRBD1; j_call: TRBJ2-1; v_call: TRBV15; cdr3_aa: CATSRDRQGVGNEQFF; cdr3_nt: TGTGCCACCAGCAGAGATCGACAGGGCGTCGGCAATGAGCAGTTCTTC
clone_size: .; d_call: TRBD1; j_call: TRBJ2-7; v_call: TRBV4-2; cdr3_aa: CASSQPGQGVQYF; cdr3_nt: TGTGCCAGCAGCCAACCGGGACAGGGGGTGCAGTACTTC
clone_size: few; d_call: .; j_call: TRBJ2-1; v_call: TRBV13; cdr3_aa: CASSLIVGIEAGEQFF; cdr3_nt: TGTGCCAGCAGCTTAATAGTTGGGATAGAGGCTGGTGAGCAGTTCTTC
clone_size: few; d_call: .; j_call: TRBJ1-2; v_call: TRBV4-3; cdr3_aa: CASSQDWNGKLNGYTF; cdr3_nt: TGCGCCAGCAGCCAAGATTGGAACGGAAAATTGAATGGCTACACCTTC
clone_size: .; d_call: TRBD1; j_call: TRBJ2-5; v_call: TRBV29-1; cdr3_aa: CSVDPGQAQETQYF; cdr3_nt: TGCAGCGTTGACCCGGGACAGGCCCAAGAGACCCAGTACTTC
clone_size: many; d_call: TRBD1; j_call: TRBJ1-1; v_call: TRBV7-9; cdr3_aa: CASSFKGADTEAFF; cdr3_nt: TGTGCCAGCAGCTTTAAGGGGGCGGACACTGAAGCTTTCTTT
clone_size: many; d_call: .; j_call: TRBJ2-6; v_call: TRBV28; cdr3_aa: CASSPSGANVLTF; cdr3_nt: TGTGCCAGCAGCCCCTCTGGGGCCAACGTCCTGACTTTC
clone_size: many; d_call: TRBD1; j_call: TRBJ1-2; v_call: TRBV19; cdr3_aa: CASSLTGNYGYTF; cdr3_nt: TGTGCCAGTTCTCTGACAGGGAATTATGGCTACACCTTC